Shown below are 9 T cell receptor beta chains from a single sample sequenced in a study of cytomegalovirus exposure and HLA in healthy donors (dated by TCRdb to about 2017). To prepare the library, the immunoSEQ multiplex PCR assay was applied. For the multiplex PCR, a mixture combining 60 forward primers for TCR Vbeta segments and 13 reverse primers for TCR Jbeta segments was used. Held by TCRdb, this immuneACCESS table contains in-frame sequences only and omits some clones. Under half of the omission traces to an unresolved V gene where checked; the cause of the rest is unknown. The table for this sample lists hundreds of thousands of clones; over 75% of them were counted only once. Jointly, the top ten make up around 0.44% of the sample. The specimen sequenced was PBMCs. Source of these receptors: a boy between 10 and 17 years old in good health and CMV-seronegative.

Turning to this clone: Other DNA variants within this sample encode the same CDR3. The chain couples TRBV11-2 to TRBJ1-1; D remains unclear. The CDR3 consists of 12 residues. Trimming took off 0 bases at V and 8 bases at J, with 7 bases between the two ends. Germline V gene lookup returns CDR1 SGHAT and CDR2 FQNNGV. The CDR3 spells CASSLEGSEAFF. The CDR3 nucleotides read TGTGCCAGCAGCTTAGAAGGGAGCGAAGCTTTCTTT.

As concerns this clone: Its ends do not fully match the called genes, so a read error is possible. Other DNA sequences in the same sample also yield this CDR3. The rearrangement joins TRBV29-1 to TRBJ2-1; 10 nucleotides line up with TRBD2. The CDR3 runs to 14 residues. The germline CDR1 and CDR2 sequences are SQVTM and ANQGSEA. The CDR3 is CSVITSGVDNEQFF. In DNA form, the CDR3 reads TGCAGCGTTATCACTAGCGGGGTTGACAACGAGCAGTTCTTC.

This chain uses TRBV6-6 with TRBJ2-4; D gene unclear. The CDR3 loop spans 15 amino acids. Germline V gene data show CDR1 as MNHNY and CDR2 as SVGAGI (reference sequence). V lost 3 bases and J 2 bases, leaving 11 bases between the germline ends. CDR3 DNA: TGTGCCAGCAGTTATCGAGTTATAACCAAAAACATTCAGTACTTC. This gives the protein CASSYRVITKNIQYF.

The chain employs TRBV27 and TRBJ2-5, with 7 nucleotides matching TRBD1. The CDR3 is 15 amino acids. Germline V gives CDR1 MNHEY, CDR2 SMNVEV (reference sequence). V dropped 8 bases and J dropped 0; count of bases not matched to a gene: 9. The CDR3 DNA is TGTGCCAGCGGGCCGGTTGGGACAGACCAAGAGACCCAGTACTTC. Protein: CASGPVGTDQETQYF.

The chain recombines TRBV2 with TRBJ2-5; the match to TRBD1 covers 7 bases. The end of the DNA is better explained by TRBJ2-7, so the J call may be wrong. Germline CDR1 reads SNHLY; CDR2 reads FYNNEI. CDR3 length: 15 amino acids. The CDR3 reads CASSVTGTALYEQYF. Here the CDR3 DNA reads TGTGCCAGCAGTGTCACCGGGACAGCCCTATACGAGCAGTACTTC.

The chain couples TRBV6-1 to TRBJ1-1; 9 bases line up with TRBD1. The CDR3 spans 15 residues. V trimming: 6 bases; J trimming: 8 bases; junction bases outside the gene matches: 13. Germline values: CDR1 MNHNS, CDR2 SASEGT. The chain's CDR3 is CASRPLQGAPWEAFF. In DNA, the CDR3 is TGTGCCAGCAGACCGCTACAGGGGGCGCCCTGGGAAGCTTTCTTT.

This clone appeared a few times. This chain joins TRBV5-6 and TRBJ2-1; D is unclear. The CDR3 is 13 amino acids. V dropped 7 bases and J dropped 10 bases, with 18 bases sitting between them. Germline V gives CDR1 SGHDT, CDR2 YYEEEE. CDR3 bases: TGTGCCAGCCAAACAGACCAAATGGCGGAGCAGTTCTTC. Translation: CASQTDQMAEQFF.

This chain connects TRBV10-3 to TRBJ1-1; 10 bases fit TRBD1. Trimming took 8 bases from V and 0 from J; bases not matched to a gene: 9. The CDR3 spans 16 residues. CDR1 is ENHRY and CDR2 is SYGVKD in the germline V gene. Here the CDR3 reads CAIGRKDRGMNTEAFF. DNA of the CDR3: TGTGCCATCGGACGTAAGGACAGGGGGATGAACACTGAAGCTTTCTTT.

Comment on this clone: Other DNA sequences within the sample encode an identical CDR3. The V and J genes are TRBV27 and TRBJ1-5; 7 bases match TRBD1. The length of the CDR3 is 12 residues. Germline CDR1 reads MNHEY; CDR2 reads SMNVEV (reference sequence). J gave up 4 bases and V 6 bases, and 0 bases lay outside the gene matches. CDR3 DNA sequence: TGTGCCAGCAGGACAGGGAATCAGCCCCAGCATTTT. The encoded protein is CASRTGNQPQHF.